This is a list of T cell receptor beta chains from one sample in a study of T cell responses to AZD1222 COVID-19 vaccine. Profiling relied on immunoSEQ multiplex PCR, and the TCRdb table lists in-frame clones only, not all of them. The table records over 85,000 clones, nearly 90% of them present only once. Sequenced here: peripheral blood, sampled on day 0 of AZD1222 vaccination. These receptor sequences come from an adult in good health. Both conserved end residues are part of each CDR3. Each record gives: V gene, D gene, J gene, clone size, CDR3 protein, CDR3 DNA. D genes are given only for firm matches. Where a row states a size, it is once, few, many or the class of an expanded clone; other rows omit it.

>TRBV7-2|TRBD1|TRBJ2-3|once
CASSLGQSTQYF
TGTGCCAGCAGCCTGGGACAGAGTACGCAGTATTTT
>TRBV3-1/TRBV3-2|.|TRBJ2-1|.
CASSVVDEQFF
TGTGCCAGCAGCGTAGTTGATGAGCAGTTCTTC
>TRBV27|TRBD1|TRBJ1-2|.
CASSYTGADNYGYTF
TGTGCCAGCAGTTACACAGGGGCGGACAACTATGGCTACACCTTC
>TRBV6-2/TRBV6-3|.|TRBJ1-5|.
CASSLGGLRQPQHF
TGTGCCAGCAGTCTCGGAGGATTGAGACAGCCCCAGCATTTT
>TRBV5-1|.|TRBJ1-3|.
CASTLGAGGNTIYF
TGCGCCAGCACCTTGGGAGCGGGGGGAAACACCATATATTTT
>TRBV7-2|.|TRBJ2-1|.
CASSLDPPAAEQFF
TGTGCCAGCAGCTTAGACCCCCCCGCGGCGGAGCAGTTCTTC
>TRBV28|.|TRBJ2-3|once
CASSLGYGAGDTQYF
TGTGCCAGCAGTTTAGGGTACGGGGCCGGGGATACGCAGTATTTT
>TRBV2|.|TRBJ1-3|.
CASSGGRTSGNTIYF
TGTGCCAGCAGCGGAGGACGGACCTCTGGAAACACCATATATTTT
>TRBV6-5|.|TRBJ2-2|.
CASRNGGNTGELFF
TGTGCCAGCAGAAACGGGGGGAACACCGGGGAGCTGTTTTTT
>TRBV9|TRBD1|TRBJ2-7|.
CASSGNRGLNEQYF
TGTGCCAGCAGCGGAAACAGGGGGCTCAACGAGCAGTACTTC
>TRBV18|.|TRBJ2-7|once
CASSPQETSYEQYF
TGTGCCAGCTCACCACAGGAGACCTCCTACGAGCAGTACTTC
>TRBV5-8|.|TRBJ2-3|.
CASSRGDWATDTQYF
TGTGCCAGCAGCCGAGGGGATTGGGCCACAGATACGCAGTATTTT
>TRBV6-5|.|TRBJ1-5|once
CASSSGPSNQPQHF
TGTGCCAGCAGTTCCGGCCCGAGCAATCAGCCCCAGCATTTT
>TRBV18|.|TRBJ1-1|.
CASSPFRGRFTEAFF
TGTGCCAGCTCACCTTTCCGGGGGCGTTTCACTGAAGCTTTCTTT
>TRBV3-1/TRBV3-2|.|TRBJ1-2|once
CASSQEAGNYGYTF
TGTGCCAGCAGCCAAGAGGCTGGGAACTATGGCTACACCTTC
>TRBV30|TRBD1|TRBJ2-7|.
CAWGTGSSYEQYF
TGTGCCTGGGGGACAGGGTCTTCCTACGAGCAGTACTTC
>TRBV27|.|TRBJ2-5|.
CASSLSINQETQYF
TGTGCCAGCAGTTTAAGTATTAACCAAGAGACCCAGTACTTC
>TRBV7-2|.|TRBJ1-3|.
CASSLAGAGNTIYF
TGTGCCAGCAGCTTAGCGGGGGCAGGAAACACCATATATTTT
>TRBV7-2|TRBD1|TRBJ2-7|.
CASRTGVGSYEQYF
TGTGCCAGCAGAACAGGGGTAGGTTCCTACGAGCAGTACTTC
>TRBV7-2|TRBD2|TRBJ2-3|.
CASSGRGNTQYF
TGTGCCAGCAGCGGGCGGGGGAATACGCAGTATTTT
>TRBV11-2|.|TRBJ2-1|once
CASSSPQGNPTYNEQFF
TGTGCCAGCAGCTCCCCCCAGGGGAACCCTACCTACAATGAGCAGTTCTTC
>TRBV6-5|TRBD1|TRBJ1-2|once
CASRGLGQGNGYTF
TGTGCCAGCAGAGGGTTGGGACAGGGTAATGGCTACACCTTC
>TRBV9|TRBD1|TRBJ1-2|.
CASSVPGQNYGYTF
TGTGCCAGCAGCGTTCCGGGACAGAACTATGGCTACACCTTC
>TRBV19|TRBD1|TRBJ2-3|.
CASSIWGGQGEDTQYF
TGTGCCAGTAGTATTTGGGGGGGACAGGGGGAAGATACGCAGTATTTT
>TRBV28|TRBD1|TRBJ1-4|few
CASTETGWTEKLFF
TGTGCCAGCACTGAGACAGGGTGGACTGAAAAACTGTTTTTT
>TRBV9|.|TRBJ1-1|.
CASSVHSMNTEAFF
TGTGCCAGCAGCGTACACAGCATGAACACTGAAGCTTTCTTT
>TRBV27|TRBD1|TRBJ2-6|once
CASSSTGAGANVLTF
TGTGCCAGCAGTTCGACAGGGGCTGGGGCCAACGTCCTGACTTTC
>TRBV7-8|TRBD2|TRBJ2-5|.
CASSLATSGQETQYF
TGTGCCAGCAGCTTAGCGACTAGCGGACAAGAGACCCAGTACTTC
>TRBV11-2|.|TRBJ2-5|once
CASSPRGETQYF
TGTGCCAGCAGCCCTAGGGGGGAGACCCAGTACTTC
>TRBV2|TRBD1|TRBJ2-2|.
CACRDSKLANTGELFF
TGTGCCTGCCGGGACAGCAAGCTCGCGAACACCGGGGAGCTGTTTTTT
>TRBV10-3|.|TRBJ1-5|.
CAISSAGDSNQPQHF
TGTGCCATCAGTTCGGCAGGGGATAGCAATCAGCCCCAGCATTTT
>TRBV23-1|.|TRBJ1-4|.
CASRRVGATNEKLFF
TGCGCCAGCAGACGTGTTGGGGCAACTAATGAAAAACTGTTTTTT
>TRBV11-2|TRBD1|TRBJ1-1|.
CASSSQGVTEAFF
TGTGCCAGCAGCTCACAGGGGGTTACTGAAGCTTTCTTT
>TRBV6-5|.|TRBJ1-1|.
CATQTPELVEAFF
TGTGCCACCCAGACACCGGAGCTTGTTGAAGCTTTCTTT
>TRBV5-1|.|TRBJ1-3|.
CASRGSLSGNTIYF
TGCGCCAGCAGGGGGAGTCTCTCTGGAAACACCATATATTTT
>TRBV10-2|.|TRBJ2-5|.
CASSERKSQETQYF
TGCGCCAGCAGTGAGCGGAAATCCCAAGAGACCCAGTACTTC
>TRBV3-1/TRBV3-2|.|TRBJ2-3|.
CASSPGGTDTQYF
TGTGCCAGCAGCCCGGGGGGCACAGATACGCAGTATTTT
>TRBV19|TRBD1|TRBJ1-4|.
CASSMGQGAWEKLFF
TGTGCCAGTAGTATGGGTCAGGGGGCTTGGGAAAAACTGTTTTTT
>TRBV9|.|TRBJ2-1|.
CASREADRGYNEQFF
TGTGCCAGCAGGGAGGCGGACAGAGGTTACAATGAGCAGTTCTTC
>TRBV19|TRBD2|TRBJ2-1|.
CASSSGGEQFF
TGTGCCAGTAGCTCGGGGGGGGAGCAGTTCTTC
>TRBV10-3|TRBD1|TRBJ2-7|.
CAIRGTGGSYEQYF
TGTGCCATCAGGGGGACAGGGGGTTCCTACGAGCAGTACTTC